Reported below is one TCR beta chain. What it recognizes is unknown. Germline V gene sequence: CDR1 MDHEN, CDR2 SYDVKM. V lost 6 bases to trimming and J lost 4 bases, with 12 bases between them. This CDR3 is built from 13 residues. The source of the sample is a study of T cells in localized non-small cell lung cancer. General study points: Sequencing was limited to one tumor region, leaving the possibility of heterogeneity open. When the top 100 tumor clones were examined, a median approximately 54 of them also appeared in the adjacent lung, which was paired and uninvolved. Uninvolved adjacent lung had the highest recorded T cell clonality, with tumor below it. There was an association of higher blood T cell density with longer overall survival.

Data came from immunoSEQ multiplex PCR; TCRdb stores just in-frame clones and leaves some out. The table shows about 20,000 clones, with 85% to 90% occurring only once. The receptor was isolated from a male donor aged 60 or over with stage I squamous cell lung carcinoma. The specimen comprised peripheral blood, sampled before any cancer treatment. The chain uses TRBV28 and TRBJ2-5; no clear D. The CDR3 nucleotides read TGTGCCAGCAGGTCGGCCCCAGTAGAGACCCAGTACTTC. Amino acids: CASRSAPVETQYF.